This entry features one T cell receptor beta chain sequence. This sample was included in a study of blood T cell repertoires in COVID-19. Study-wide context: Specimens from acute and convalescent COVID-19 originated in the United States, Italy and Spain. The cDNA or gDNA used as material had been derived from T cells, B-cell-depleted T cells, or PBMCs.

The J segment lost 5 bases and the V segment lost 4 bases, leaving 6 bases of the junction unmatched. Germline CDR1 reads LGHDT; CDR2 reads YNNKEL (reference sequence). This CDR3 is built from 14 residues. Source study methods: Amplification of reference gene primers was used by the study to estimate nucleated cell counts. The assay was immunoSEQ multiplex PCR, and TCRdb's table has in-frame clones only and misses some. That table gives V, J and clone size, and the DNA gave D and trimming. The table has around 59,000 clones, around 80% seen once. The chain couples TRBV3-1 (or the pseudogene TRBV3-2) to TRBJ2-5; 8 nucleotides match TRBD1. The sequence was obtained from an elderly man with acute or convalescent COVID-19. The sequenced sample was peripheral blood. The CDR3 sequence: CASSRGTGRETQYF. For the CDR3, the DNA is TGTGCCAGCAGCCGCGGGACAGGTCGGGAGACCCAGTACTTC.